A single sample is the source of the 10 T cell receptor beta chains below, sequenced in a study of OX40 agonist ivuxolimab in advanced cancers. Sequenced by immunoSEQ multiplex PCR; TCRdb stores in-frame clones only, minus some. The sample lists tens of thousands of clones, approximately 84% seen once, with 15% to 20% in the top ten. This sample comprised CD4+ or CD8+ T cells sorted from blood, obtained in a trial of the OX40 agonist ivuxolimab. Every receptor here comes from an adult with an advanced solid tumor such as melanoma, head and neck, liver or kidney cancer.

This CDR3 is CASSLSLNYGYTF. The CDR3 coding sequence is TGTGCCAGCAGCTTGTCGCTGAACTATGGCTACACCTTC. The chain couples TRBV11-2 to TRBJ1-2; D is undetermined. CDR3 length: 13 residues. V was trimmed by 3 bases and J by 2 bases, leaving 7 bases between them. Germline lookup yields CDR1 SGHAT and CDR2 FQNNGV.

This sequence joins TRBV4-1 and TRBJ1-5; no firm D call. Germline CDR1 reads MGHRA; CDR2 reads YSYEKL. V was pared by 0 bases and J by 0 bases, with 15 bases between. The CDR3 runs 18 residues. CDR3 loop: CASSQDRAAQYSNQPQHF. The DNA for the CDR3 is TGCGCCAGCAGCCAAGATAGGGCCGCCCAGTATAGCAATCAGCCCCAGCATTTT.

On this clone itself: One end of the junction varies from germline; a read error may be responsible. This rearrangement joins TRBV5-1 to TRBJ1-5, with D possibly matching TRBD1 (5 bases). CDR1 and CDR2 from the germline V gene are SGHRS and YFSETQ. This CDR3 is 12 amino acids long. The chain's CDR3 is CASSGGRQPQHF. The CDR3 nucleotides read TGTGCCAGCAGCGGGGGGAGGCAGCCCCAGCATTTT.

This clone appeared once. This chain joins TRBV30 and TRBJ1-4; D perhaps matches TRBD1 (5 bases). Trimming stripped 5 bases from V and 6 bases from J, with 13 bases between. The CDR3 runs 13 residues. Germline loops: CDR1 GTSNPN, CDR2 SVGIG (reference sequence). The CDR3 DNA reads TGTGCCTGGCGTGGGGGTGGGGATGAAAAACTGTTTTTT. It encodes CAWRGGGDEKLFF.

The gene calls are TRBV6-6 and TRBJ2-7; D might be TRBD1 (6 bases). The germline V gene encodes CDR1 MNHNY and CDR2 SVGAGI (reference sequence). The germline V and J ends were trimmed by 6 bases and 1 base, with 10 bases remaining between them. CDR3 length equals 13 residues. The CDR3, as DNA: TGTGCCAGCAGATCCGGACAGTCCTACGAGCAGTACTTC. Protein product: CASRSGQSYEQYF.

The genes are TRBV18 and TRBJ1-4; a possible D gene is TRBD1 (6 bases). The CDR3 is 15 residues long. V lost 3 bases, J lost 8 bases, and 16 bases lay in between. Germline V lookup: CDR1 KGHSH, CDR2 LQKENI. The CDR3 DNA reads TGTGCCAGCTCACCCCGGACAGAGCCGCGGGAAAAACTGTTTTTT. This sequence encodes CASSPRTEPREKLFF.

The chain employs TRBV4-1 and TRBJ1-3; D is unresolved. Trimming left V 4 bases short and J 3 bases short, with 1 base between. CDR3 size: 11 residues. From germline, CDR1 is MGHRA and CDR2 YSYEKL. The CDR3: CASSLGNTIYF. As DNA, the CDR3 is TGCGCCAGCAGCCTTGGAAACACCATATATTTT.

The chain employs TRBV11-1 and TRBJ2-3; 9 bases are a match to TRBD2. The CDR3 loop spans 16 amino acids. Germline assignment: CDR1 SGHAT and CDR2 FQDESV (reference sequence). V was pared by 2 bases and J by 4 bases, with 7 bases of the junction left unmatched. CDR3 amino acids: CASSLLRGGAADTQYF. The CDR3, as DNA: TGTGCCAGCAGCTTACTGCGCGGGGGGGCTGCAGATACGCAGTATTTT.

The CDR3 nucleotides are TGCGCCAGCACGACCGGACAGGGACAAGATACGCAGTATTTT. It encodes CASTTGQGQDTQYF. The V call is TRBV5-1, the J call TRBJ2-3, with 8 bases fitting TRBD1. CDR1 and CDR2 (germline): SGHRS, YFSETQ. V was pared by 6 bases and J by 5 bases, with 8 bases of the junction left unmatched. CDR3 length equals 14 residues.

Here the CDR3 DNA reads TGCGCCAGCAGCCAAGAAGCAGGGTCAGATACGCAGTATTTT. Translation gives CASSQEAGSDTQYF. V usage is TRBV4-3 and J usage is TRBJ2-3; a possible D gene is TRBD1 (5 bases). The CDR3 has 14 residues. Deletions cut 0 bases from V and 4 bases from J, with 8 bases between. Germline V lookup: CDR1 LGHNA, CDR2 YSLEER.